This T cell receptor (beta chain) was recorded in a study of human T cells and chemical hapten exposure. How the authors handled the data: There were a median of approximately 100,000 TCRs per sample, with a range from about 23,224 to 690,600. Using its own MiXCR run on the RACE reads, TCRdb lists one record per CDR3 protein. The V and J calls shown here were made by TCRdb, not taken from the authors' results. This sample has 150,000 to 200,000 distinct CDR3 sequences, with 24% found just once. The time point is: patch test 3, about 24 weeks after DPC sensitization. The treatment: therapeutic diphenylcyclopropenone sensitization with weekly scalp DPC. The CDR3 loop spans 14 amino acids. The V end lost 1 base, the J end lost 1 base, and 7 bases lay between the germline ends. CDR1 is MNHEY and CDR2 is SMNVEV in the germline V gene (reference sequence).

This sequence was found in a woman between 40 and 50 years old with alopecia areata. Some clones in this sample may be carry-over from other donors' samples. The source material was whole blood, sampled in connection with sensitization to the hapten diphenylcyclopropenone (DPC). This chain connects TRBV27 to TRBJ2-5; D unclear. The CDR3 reads CASSLYGSQETQYF. The CDR3 nucleotides are TGTGCCAGCAGTTTATACGGCAGCCAAGAGACCCAGTACTTC.